Below are 20 T cell receptor beta chains sequenced from a single sample in a study of identical twins. TCRdb passed the 5' RACE reads through MiXCR, listing each CDR3 protein once. In the table there are 700,000 or so distinct CDR3 sequences, about 9.4% of which are singletons. This sample was shared with a second study, whose subject was yellow fever vaccine responses in identical twins.

Sequencing was performed on PBMCs. These receptors came from a young woman in good health.

This clonotype was detected a few times. This rearrangement joins TRBV24-1 to TRBJ2-3, with D possibly matching TRBD1 (6 bases). Trimming left V 3 bases short and J 8 bases short, with 20 bases between. The germline gives CDR1 KGHDR, CDR2 SFDVKD. This CDR3 has 16 residues. This chain's CDR3 is CATSDPSVDRSGTQYF. The CDR3 nucleotides are TGTGCCACCAGTGATCCCTCTGTCGACAGGTCGGGTACGCAGTATTTT.

Of note for this clonotype: At one boundary the junction diverges from the germline segment, which might be a read error. This chain joins TRBV5-1 and TRBJ1-5; no definite D call. The CDR3 runs 14 residues. The germline CDR1 and CDR2 sequences are SGHRS and YFSETQ. CDR3 amino acids: CASSLDGESQPQHF. CDR3 sequence (DNA): TGCGCCAGCAGCTTGGATGGGGAAAGTCAGCCGCAGCATTTT.

This clonotype was detected only a few times. The chain's CDR3 is CASSPGLNQPQHF. The CDR3 nucleotides are TGTGCCAGCAGCCCGGGCCTTAATCAGCCCCAGCATTTT. J is TRBJ1-5 and V is TRBV11-2; D uncertain. The germline CDR1 and CDR2 sequences are SGHAT and FQNNGV. Trimming took off 5 bases at V and 4 bases at J, with 9 bases between the two ends. The CDR3 length is 13 residues.

The CDR3 protein is CASSPGLAGSTSYEQYF. CDR3 sequence (DNA): TGCGCCAGCAGCCCGGGACTAGCGGGGTCAACCTCCTACGAGCAGTACTTC. V usage is TRBV5-1 and J usage is TRBJ2-7; the match to TRBD2 covers 13 bases. The V gene's germline CDR1 is SGHRS and CDR2 YFSETQ. V lost 4 bases and J lost 0; bases outside the gene matches: 7. There are 17 residues in the CDR3.

The chain links TRBV12-3 or TRBV12-4 to TRBJ1-2; 8 positions match TRBD1. The V and J ends lost 6 bases and 7 bases, in that order; junction bases with no gene match: 7. The CDR3 has 13 residues. The CDR3 sequence is CASSRAQGAGYTF. In DNA form, the CDR3 reads TGTGCCAGCAGCCGCGCCCAGGGGGCTGGCTACACCTTC.

This clonotype was seen ten or more times. The V call is TRBV4-2, the J call TRBJ2-1; either TRBD1 or TRBD2 may supply D (5 bases each). Per germline, CDR1 LGHNA and CDR2 YNFKEQ. The CDR3 runs 16 residues. V gave up 3 bases and J gave up 7 bases, with 19 bases separating them. The CDR3, as DNA: TGTGCCAGCAGCCATGACGCCGGGACCCCCACAAATGAGCAGTTCTTC. It encodes CASSHDAGTPTNEQFF.

The chain is built from TRBV5-6 and TRBJ2-1, with TRBD1 identical over 7 bases. Per germline, CDR1 SGHDT and CDR2 YYEEEE. The CDR3 contains 15 residues. J lost 3 bases, V lost 4 bases, and 7 bases had no gene match. The CDR3 reads CASSGTGTDYNEQFF. The DNA of the CDR3 is TGTGCCAGCAGCGGGACCGGGACAGACTACAATGAGCAGTTCTTC.

The chain has TRBV10-3 and TRBJ1-1; TRBD1 aligns across 7 bases. This CDR3 contains 13 residues. Trimming took 6 bases from V and 1 from J; bases not matched to a gene: 2. From germline, CDR1 is ENHRY and CDR2 SYGVKD. The CDR3 here is CAISRTGNTEAFF. The CDR3 DNA sequence: TGTGCCATCAGCAGGACAGGGAACACTGAAGCTTTCTTT.

In this sample, this clonotype turned up a few times. V gene TRBV5-1 combines with J gene TRBJ2-3, with D possibly matching TRBD1 (5 bases). The germline CDR1 and CDR2 sequences are SGHRS and YFSETQ. V was shortened by 3 bases and J by 2 bases, with 10 bases between the two germline ends. There are 14 residues in the CDR3. DNA for the CDR3: TGCGCCAGCAGCTATAGACAGTCCACAGATACGCAGTATTTT. Its protein product is CASSYRQSTDTQYF.

The chain links TRBV5-1 to TRBJ2-7; the match to TRBD2 covers 7 bases. Germline CDR1 reads SGHRS; CDR2 reads YFSETQ. The CDR3 is 15 residues long. V shed 2 bases and J 7 bases; nucleotides not matched to a gene: 12. Here the CDR3 DNA reads TGCGCCAGCAGCTTCCTAGCGGTAGCGCCGGGTGAGCAGTACTTC. It translates to CASSFLAVAPGEQYF.

Ten or more counts support this clonotype. The chain joins TRBV4-1 to TRBJ2-4; D is undetermined. The germline CDR1 and CDR2 sequences are MGHRA and YSYEKL. Trimming removed 0 bases at V and 15 bases at J, with 15 bases between. The CDR3 contains 13 residues. The CDR3 here is CASSQDVWKLGYF. DNA for the CDR3: TGCGCCAGCAGCCAAGATGTGTGGAAACTGGGGTACTTC.

This clonotype was counted between two and nine times. The chain joins TRBV20-1 to TRBJ2-5; 7 bases are shared with TRBD1. Germline V gene sequence: CDR1 DFQATT, CDR2 SNEGSKA (reference sequence). The CDR3 spans 12 residues. V trimming: 6 bases; J trimming: 4 bases; junction bases outside the gene matches: 5. CDR3: CSAETGTETQYF. The CDR3 region has the DNA TGCAGTGCAGAGACAGGGACAGAGACCCAGTACTTC.

J is TRBJ2-1 and V is TRBV28; 11 nucleotides match TRBD2. CDR1 MDHEN and CDR2 SYDVKM come from the germline V gene. This CDR3 is built from 19 residues. The J segment lost 4 bases and the V segment lost 2 bases, leaving 13 bases of the junction unmatched. The CDR3 DNA follows: TGTGCCAGCAGTTTAGCGGTGGGGCTAGCGGGAGGTTATTACAATGAGCAGTTCTTC. It translates to CASSLAVGLAGGYYNEQFF.

About this clonotype: A junction boundary mismatches the germline segment, possibly from a read error. In DNA, the CDR3 is TGTGCCAGCAGGGAAGAGGTGATGAGAGAGACCCAGTACTTC. Its translation is CASREEVMRETQYF. The chain employs TRBV2 and TRBJ2-5, with D hard to call. There are 14 residues in the CDR3. Per the germline V gene, CDR1 is SNHLY and CDR2 is FYNNEI.

The gene calls are TRBV20-1 and TRBJ2-2, with 9 positions matching TRBD2. The CDR3 length is 19 residues. CDR1 is DFQATT and CDR2 is SNEGSKA in the germline V gene (reference sequence). The V gene end was trimmed by 2 bases and the J gene end by 0 bases; junction bases not matched to a gene: 13. In DNA, the CDR3 is TGCAGTGCTAGACCCCTTCCGCTAGCGGGGATTTCGAACACCGGGGAGCTGTTTTTT. Amino acid sequence: CSARPLPLAGISNTGELFF.

This clonotype was seen at least ten times. The chain recombines TRBV20-1 with TRBJ1-6, with D perhaps matching TRBD1 (5 bases). V was clipped by 5 bases and J by 5 bases, with 13 bases between them. The CDR3 runs to 14 residues. Germline CDR1 reads DFQATT; CDR2 reads SNEGSKA (reference sequence). The CDR3 region has the DNA TGCAGTGCTTCATCAGGGTTCGATAATTCACCCCTCCACTTT. Protein product: CSASSGFDNSPLHF.

This clonotype was counted only a few times. V gene TRBV7-2 combines with J gene TRBJ2-3, with D perhaps being TRBD1 or TRBD2 (6 bases each). CDR1 and CDR2 from the germline V gene are SGHTA and FQGNSA. The CDR3 totals 17 residues. Trimming pared 2 bases from V and 2 bases from J, leaving 17 bases between. CDR3 sequence reads: CASSLNGRRGITDTQYF. DNA of the CDR3: TGTGCCAGCAGCTTAAACGGGAGAAGGGGGATCACAGATACGCAGTATTTT.

This clonotype was seen at least ten times. The chain links TRBV20-1 to TRBJ2-1; 11 bases match TRBD2. Per the germline V gene, CDR1 is DFQATT and CDR2 is SNEGSKA (reference sequence). The CDR3 consists of 14 residues. The V segment lost 7 bases and the J segment 3 bases; nucleotides outside the gene matches: 5. The CDR3 DNA sequence: TGCAGTGTTCCGGGACTAGCGGACTACAATGAGCAGTTCTTC. Translation: CSVPGLADYNEQFF.

The chain recombines TRBV28 with TRBJ2-7, with a possible D match to TRBD2 (6 bases). Germline V gene sequence: CDR1 MDHEN, CDR2 SYDVKM. The CDR3 spans 11 residues. Trimming pared 9 bases from V and 6 bases from J, leaving 12 bases between. In nucleotides, the CDR3 is TGTGCCAGTGGAGGGCCACGCGAGCAGTACTTC. This codes for CASGGPREQYF.

This clonotype was counted ten times or more. The V call is TRBV4-2, the J call TRBJ2-1; 8 bases agree with TRBD2. The V gene end was trimmed by 1 base and the J gene end by 1 base; junction bases not matched to a gene: 6. The CDR3 contains 17 residues. CDR1 is LGHNA and CDR2 is YNFKEQ in the germline V gene. The CDR3 coding sequence is TGTGCCAGCAGCCAAGGAGGTAGCGGGGATTCCTACAATGAGCAGTTCTTC. Protein: CASSQGGSGDSYNEQFF.